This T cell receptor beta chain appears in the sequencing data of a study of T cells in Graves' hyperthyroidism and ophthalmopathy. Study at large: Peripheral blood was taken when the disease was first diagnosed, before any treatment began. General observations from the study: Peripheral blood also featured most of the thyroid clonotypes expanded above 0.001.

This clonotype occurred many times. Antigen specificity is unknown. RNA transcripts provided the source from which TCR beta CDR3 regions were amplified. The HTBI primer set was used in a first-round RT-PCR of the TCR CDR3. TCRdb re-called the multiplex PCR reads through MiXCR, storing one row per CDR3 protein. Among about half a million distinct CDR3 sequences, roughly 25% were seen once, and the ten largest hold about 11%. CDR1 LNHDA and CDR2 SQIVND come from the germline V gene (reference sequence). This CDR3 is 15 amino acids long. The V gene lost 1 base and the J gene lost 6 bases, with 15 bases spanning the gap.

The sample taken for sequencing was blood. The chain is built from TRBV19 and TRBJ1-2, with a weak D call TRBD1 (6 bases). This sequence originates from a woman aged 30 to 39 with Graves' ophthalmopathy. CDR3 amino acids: CASSIALPRGNGYTF. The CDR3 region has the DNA TGTGCCAGTAGTATAGCCCTTCCAAGGGGGAATGGCTACACCTTC.